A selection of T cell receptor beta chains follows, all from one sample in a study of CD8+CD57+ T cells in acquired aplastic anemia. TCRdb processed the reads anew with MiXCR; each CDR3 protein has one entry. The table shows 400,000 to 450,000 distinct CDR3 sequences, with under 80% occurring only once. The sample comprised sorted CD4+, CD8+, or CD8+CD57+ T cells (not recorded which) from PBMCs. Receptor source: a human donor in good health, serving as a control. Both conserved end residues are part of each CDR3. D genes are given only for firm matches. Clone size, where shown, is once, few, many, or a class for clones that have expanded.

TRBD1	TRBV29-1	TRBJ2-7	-	CGVGEGTGAYEQYF	TGTGGCGTCGGTGAGGGGACAGGGGCCTACGAGCAGTACTTC
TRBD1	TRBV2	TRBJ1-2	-	CASSGTGAGYGYTF	TGTGCCAGCAGTGGGACAGGGGCCGGCTATGGCTACACCTTC
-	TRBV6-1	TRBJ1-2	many	CAATGRGIRYGYTF	TGTGCCGCTACGGGTCGGGGGATACGCTATGGCTACACCTTC
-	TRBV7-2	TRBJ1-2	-	CASQPRGEIYGYTF	TGTGCCAGCCAACCACGTGGGGAGATCTATGGCTACACCTTC
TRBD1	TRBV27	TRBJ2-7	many	CASSPDRVAYEQYF	TGTGCCAGCAGTCCGGACAGGGTTGCCTACGAGCAGTACTTC
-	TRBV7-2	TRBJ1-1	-	CASSLEQRGSQPQFF	TGTGCCAGCAGCTTAGAGCAGAGGGGTAGTCAGCCACAGTTCTTT
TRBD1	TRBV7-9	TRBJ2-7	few	CASSLGERQGPTYEQYF	TGTGCCAGCAGCTTAGGGGAAAGACAGGGACCAACCTACGAGCAGTACTTC
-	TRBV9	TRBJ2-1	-	CATSVARGWANVQFF	TGTGCCACCAGTGTCGCTCGCGGGTGGGCCAATGTGCAGTTCTTC
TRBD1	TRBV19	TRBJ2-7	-	CASSVFGTEQSELYF	TGTGCCAGTAGCGTATTCGGGACAGAGCAATCCGAGCTGTACTTC
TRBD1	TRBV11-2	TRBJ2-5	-	CASRNWTGMGETQYF	TGTGCCAGCAGAAATTGGACAGGGATGGGGGAGACCCAGTACTTC
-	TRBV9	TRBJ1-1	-	CASSVVPGAEETQAFF	TGTGCCAGCAGCGTAGTCCCCGGGGCCGAAGAGACCCAAGCTTTCTTT
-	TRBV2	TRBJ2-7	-	CASISDRGYEQYF	TGTGCCAGCATAAGCGATAGGGGCTACGAGCAGTACTTC
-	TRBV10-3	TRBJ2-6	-	CATGQDPGANVLTF	TGTGCCACGGGCCAGGACCCTGGGGCCAACGTCCTCACTTTC
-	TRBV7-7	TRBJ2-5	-	CASSRLDGWASGREETQYF	TGTGCTAGCAGCCGCCTTGACGGCTGGGCGAGCGGGCGAGAAGAGACCCAGTACTTC
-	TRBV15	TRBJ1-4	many	CATSRDVSGLAEKLFF	TGTGCCACCAGCAGAGATGTTTCGGGTTTAGCGGAAAAACTGTTTTTT
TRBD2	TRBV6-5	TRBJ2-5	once	CASSTEAGGSYQETQYF	TGTGCCAGCAGTACCGAAGCGGGGGGATCGTACCAAGAGACCCAGTACTTC
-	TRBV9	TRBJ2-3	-	CASSLEGRRDGGAQYF	TGCGCCAGCAGCCTAGAGGGTCGGCGGGACGGGGGTGCGCAGTATTTT
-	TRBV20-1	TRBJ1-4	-	CSGGAGANEKLFF	TGCAGTGGTGGTGCCGGGGCGAATGAAAAACTGTTTTTT
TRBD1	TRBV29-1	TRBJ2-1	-	CSVNGRQGYNEQFF	TGCAGCGTTAATGGTCGACAGGGGTACAATGAGCAGTTCTTC
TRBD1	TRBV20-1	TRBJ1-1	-	CSASGGGYDSFF	TGCAGTGCTAGCGGAGGGGGCTATGACTCTTTCTTT
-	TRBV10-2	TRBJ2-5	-	CASSPTGRANQPQYF	TGTGCCAGCAGCCCGACAGGGAGGGCTAATCAGCCCCAGTACTTC
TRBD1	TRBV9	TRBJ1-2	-	CASSVAGTGDCARYTF	TGTGCCAGCAGCGTAGCCGGGACAGGGGATTGCGCCCGCTACACCTTC
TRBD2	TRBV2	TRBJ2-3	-	CASTPDERGADTQYF	TGTGCCAGCACCCCAGATGAGCGGGGTGCAGATACGCAGTATTTT
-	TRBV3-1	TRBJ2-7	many	CASSQGPGYEQYF	TGTGCCAGCAGCCAGGGTCCGGGGTACGAGCAGTACTTC
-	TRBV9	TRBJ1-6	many	CASSETANSPLHF	TGTGCCAGCAGCGAAACAGCTAATTCACCCCTCCACTTT
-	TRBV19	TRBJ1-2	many	CASSSPGRYGYTF	TGTGCCAGTAGCTCTCCCGGGCGATATGGCTACACCTTC
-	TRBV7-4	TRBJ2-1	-	CASSAPGLNSTSRFF	TGTGCCAGCAGCGCGCCAGGACTTAATTCTACTAGCAGGTTCTTC
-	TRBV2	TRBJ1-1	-	CASSRGAEAFF	TGTGCCAGCAGTCGGGGGGCAGAAGCTTTCTTT
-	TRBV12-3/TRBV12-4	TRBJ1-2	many	CASSFGGPNYGYTF	TGTGCCAGCAGTTTTGGGGGACCCAACTATGGCTACACCTTC
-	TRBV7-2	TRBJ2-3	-	CASSSGRTDTQYF	TGTGCCAGCAGCTCCGGACGCACAGATACGCAGTATTTT
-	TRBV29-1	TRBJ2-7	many	CSVVRLGNPEQYF	TGCAGCGTCGTTAGGCTGGGTAACCCGGAGCAGTACTTC
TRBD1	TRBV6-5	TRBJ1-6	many	CASSYGQGRGSPLHF	TGTGCCAGCAGTTACGGACAGGGTCGGGGTTCACCCCTCCACTTT
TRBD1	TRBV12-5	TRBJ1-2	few	CASGLVRGADRGRRSNYGYTF	TGTGCTAGTGGTTTGGTACGAGGAGCCGACAGGGGGCGAAGGTCTAACTATGGCTACACCTTC
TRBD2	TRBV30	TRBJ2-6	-	CAWARGDNVLTF	TGTGCCTGGGCGCGGGGGGACAACGTCCTGACTTTC
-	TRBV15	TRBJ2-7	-	CATSRDPRQSSYEQYF	TGTGCCACCAGCAGAGACCCAAGACAGAGCTCCTACGAGCAGTACTTC
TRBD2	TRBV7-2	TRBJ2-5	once	CASSSGTRQETQYF	TGTGCCAGCAGCTCCGGGACTAGGCAAGAGACCCAGTACTTC
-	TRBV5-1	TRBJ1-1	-	CASSMGGRVAEAFF	TGCGCCAGCAGCATGGGCGGGAGGGTCGCTGAAGCTTTCTTT
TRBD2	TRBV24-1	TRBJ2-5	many	CATSDLGLAGGETQYF	TGTGCCACCAGTGATTTAGGACTAGCGGGGGGCGAGACCCAGTACTTC
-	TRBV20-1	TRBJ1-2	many	CSARDLRQDYGYTF	TGCAGTGCTAGAGATCTTCGGCAGGACTATGGCTACACCTTC
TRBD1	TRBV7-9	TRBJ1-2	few	CASNRQGALNNYGYTF	TGTGCCAGCAACCGACAGGGGGCCCTAAATAACTATGGCTACACCTTC
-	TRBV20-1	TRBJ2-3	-	CSAAPGGTDTQYF	TGCAGCGCTGCGCCGGGAGGCACAGATACGCAGTATTTT
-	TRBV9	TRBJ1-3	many	CASSAGLTGAGNTIYF	TGTGCCAGCAGCGCGGGTTTGACAGGCGCTGGAAACACCATATATTTT
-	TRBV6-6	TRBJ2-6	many	CASSSTDSGANVLTF	TGTGCCAGCAGTTCTACGGACTCTGGGGCCAACGTCCTGACTTTC
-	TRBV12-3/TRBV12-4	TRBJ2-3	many	CASSLRESWADTQYF	TGTGCCAGCAGTTTAAGGGAGAGCTGGGCGGATACGCAGTATTTT
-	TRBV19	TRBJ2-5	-	CTSSQGVRETQYF	TGTACCAGTAGCCAGGGAGTTAGAGAGACCCAGTACTTC
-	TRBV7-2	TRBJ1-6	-	CASSSRRVQSAPALHF	TGTGCCAGCAGCTCACGCCGGGTACAATCAGCCCCAGCACTCCACTTT
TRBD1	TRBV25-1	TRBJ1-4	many	CASSKKQGAGEKLFF	TGTGCCAGCAGTAAAAAACAGGGGGCCGGAGAAAAACTGTTTTTT
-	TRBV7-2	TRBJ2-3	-	CASSLGGPGTDTQYF	TGTGCCAGCAGCCTCGGCGGGCCGGGCACAGATACGCAGTATTTT
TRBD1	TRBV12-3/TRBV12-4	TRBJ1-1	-	CASSNLTGGGTEAFF	TGTGCCAGCAGTAACCTCACAGGGGGCGGCACTGAAGCTTTCTTT
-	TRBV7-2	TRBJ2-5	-	CASSSKGGPNSGNYF	TGTGCCAGCAGCTCAAAAGGGGGGCCGAACTCTGGAAACTACTTC
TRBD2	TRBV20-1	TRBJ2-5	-	CSAETAGGAKYF	TGCAGTGCAGAAACTGCCGGGGGGGCCAAGTACTTC
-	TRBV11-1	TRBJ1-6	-	CASSLEARGLGHSPLHF	TGTGCCAGCAGCTTAGAGGCCCGGGGCCTTGGCCATTCACCCCTCCACTTT
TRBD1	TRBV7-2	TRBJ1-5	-	CASSSQGGGEETQHF	TGTGCCAGCAGCTCACAGGGGGGTGGGGAAGAGACCCAGCATTTT
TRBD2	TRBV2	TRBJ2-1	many	CASSVTSGEQFF	TGTGCCAGCAGTGTTACTAGCGGTGAGCAGTTCTTC
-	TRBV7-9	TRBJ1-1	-	CASSPRREEVFF	TGTGCCAGCAGCCCAAGGCGCGAGGAAGTTTTCTTT
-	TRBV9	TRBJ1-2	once	CASSGEGGGYGYPF	TGTGCCAGCAGTGGAGAGGGAGGAGGGTATGGCTACCCCTTC
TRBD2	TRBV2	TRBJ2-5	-	CARRGTSGGVRQETQYF	TGTGCCAGACGCGGGACTAGCGGGGGGGTCCGCCAAGAGACCCAGTACTTC